This entry is about one T cell receptor beta chain. Its antigen is as yet unknown. Trimming took 1 base from V and 3 from J, leaving 10 bases between them. The CDR3 loop spans 14 amino acids. Germline assignment: CDR1 SGHTS and CDR2 YDEGEE. This specimen belongs to a study of graft-versus-host responses after intestinal transplantation. Broader study findings: Clonal ratios of graft-versus-host to host-versus-graft in allografts were high for patients exhibiting graft-donor T cell macrochimerism.

Data came from immunoSEQ multiplex PCR; TCRdb stores just in-frame clones and leaves some out. In the table there are approximately 11,000 clones, 76% of which are singletons. Processed graft tissue released its intraepithelial and lamina propria lymphocytes. The clonotype originates from a human patient who received an intestinal transplant, so some T cells may come from the graft donor. The chain combines TRBV5-8 with TRBJ1-1; possibly TRBD1 for D (5 bases). The material sequenced was ileum tissue, taken 23 days after intestinal transplant. Written as DNA, the CDR3 is TGTGCCAGCAGCTTGTGGGCGGGGGACACTGAAGCTTTCTTT. It specifies CASSLWAGDTEAFF. The full variable domain, completed using reference TRBV5-8 and TRBJ1-1, is EAGVTQSPTHLIKTRGQQATLRCSPISGHTSVYWYQQALGLGLQFLLWYDEGEERNRGNFPPRFSGRQFPNYSSELNVNALELEDSALYLCASSLWAGDTEAFFGQGTRLTVV.